This is a list of T cell receptor beta chains from one sample in a study of shared clonotypes between healthy human individuals. Here immunoSEQ multiplex PCR was the method, and the copy in TCRdb shows in-frame clones only, minus some. In the table there are about 450,000 clones, 70% to 80% of which are singletons. Material: PBMCs. These receptors all come from a woman between 35 and 50 years old in good health. Some clones in this sample may be carry-over from other donors' samples. CDR3s include the opening cysteine and the closing phenylalanine or tryptophan. A D gene is named only where the DNA matches it firmly. Clone sizes are given selectively: once, few, many, or a class where the clone is expanded.

NA	TRBV25-1	TRBJ1-2	NA	CASSEYQDGYTF	TGTGCCAGCAGTGAATATCAGGATGGCTACACCTTC
NA	TRBV5-4	TRBJ2-7	NA	CASSSKTSNDEQYF	TGTGCCAGCAGCTCCAAGACTAGTAACGACGAGCAGTACTTC
NA	TRBV18	TRBJ2-4	NA	CASSTRQVFSELAKNIQYF	TGTGCCAGCTCAACTCGACAGGTGTTTTCCGAGTTAGCCAAAAACATTCAGTACTTC
NA	TRBV19	TRBJ1-5	NA	CASSRQVLRPQHF	TGTGCCAGTAGCCGACAGGTCCTACGGCCCCAGCATTTT
NA	TRBV7-2	TRBJ1-1	NA	CASSLEALVGEAFF	TGTGCCAGCAGCTTAGAAGCTCTCGTCGGTGAAGCTTTCTTT
NA	TRBV27	TRBJ1-5	NA	CASSEQGLGTQPQHF	TGTGCCAGCAGTGAACAGGGTTTGGGGACTCAGCCCCAGCATTTT
NA	TRBV2	TRBJ1-1	NA	CASSWGQNTEAFF	TGTGCCAGCAGCTGGGGACAGAACACTGAAGCTTTCTTT
NA	TRBV18	TRBJ2-7	NA	CASSVTAGTEQYF	TGTGCCAGCTCAGTCACAGCAGGGACCGAGCAGTACTTC
NA	TRBV18	TRBJ2-3	NA	CASSPSAGGTGTDTQYF	TGTGCCAGCTCACCGTCCGCGGGCGGGACGGGCACAGATACGCAGTATTTT
NA	TRBV7-9	TRBJ2-5	NA	CASSLWGEETQYF	TGTGCCAGCAGCTTATGGGGGGAAGAGACCCAGTACTTC
NA	TRBV11-2	TRBJ1-3	NA	CASSLEGKANTIYF	TGTGCCAGCAGCTTGGAAGGGAAGGCAAACACCATATATTTT
NA	TRBV28	TRBJ1-5	NA	CASSLGRSGNQPQHF	TGTGCCAGCAGTTTAGGGAGGTCCGGCAATCAGCCCCAGCATTTT
NA	TRBV5-4	TRBJ2-2	TRBD2	CASSRLAGGTGELFF	TGTGCCAGCAGCAGACTAGCGGGAGGGACCGGGGAGCTGTTTTTT
NA	TRBV11-2	TRBJ2-3	TRBD2	CASSPELAGEPDTQYF	TGTGCCAGCAGCCCCGAACTAGCGGGAGAACCAGATACGCAGTATTTT
NA	TRBV5-1	TRBJ1-5	NA	CASSLWPDSNQPQHF	TGCGCCAGCAGCTTATGGCCTGATAGCAATCAGCCCCAGCATTTT
once	TRBV18	TRBJ2-3	NA	CASSPGGGETQYF	TGTGCCAGCTCACCGGGGGGTGGCGAGACGCAGTATTTT
once	TRBV29-1	TRBJ2-2	TRBD1	CSVGDRGYTGELFF	TGCAGCGTTGGGGACAGGGGATACACCGGGGAGCTGTTTTTT
NA	TRBV2	TRBJ1-2	NA	CASSETEATNYGYTF	TGTGCCAGCAGTGAAACGGAGGCTACTAACTATGGCTACACCTTC
NA	TRBV19	TRBJ1-2	NA	CASSISTAGYTF	TGTGCCAGTAGTATCTCGACAGCTGGCTACACCTTC
NA	TRBV15	TRBJ2-7	TRBD1	CATSRETGGSYEQYF	TGTGCCACCAGCAGAGAGACAGGGGGTTCCTACGAGCAGTACTTC
NA	TRBV28	TRBJ2-2	NA	CASSSRTDRYPGELFF	TGTGCCAGCAGTTCTAGGACAGACCGCTACCCCGGGGAGCTGTTTTTT
NA	TRBV6-1	TRBJ1-2	NA	CASSENAHGGQANYGYTF	TGTGCCAGCAGTGAGAACGCCCATGGGGGGCAGGCTAACTATGGCTACACCTTC
once	TRBV7-9	TRBJ2-6	NA	CASSEKANVLTF	TGTGCCAGCAGCGAAAAGGCCAACGTCCTGACTTTC
NA	TRBV6-5	TRBJ2-1	TRBD2	CASSYSREGGNEQFF	TGTGCCAGCAGTTACTCGCGGGAGGGGGGCAATGAGCAGTTCTTC
NA	TRBV27	TRBJ1-1	NA	CASSLGAVTEAFF	TGTGCCAGCAGTTTAGGAGCTGTAACTGAAGCTTTCTTT
once	TRBV28	TRBJ2-1	NA	CASIVPPGEQFF	TGTGCCAGCATTGTCCCCCCGGGTGAGCAGTTCTTC
NA	TRBV7-6	TRBJ2-7	NA	CASSFRAGAYEQYF	TGTGCCAGCAGCTTCCGAGCAGGCGCCTACGAGCAGTACTTC
NA	TRBV10-3	TRBJ2-4	NA	CAISDGNRDIQYF	TGTGCCATCAGTGACGGGAATCGGGACATTCAGTACTTC
few	TRBV6-6	TRBJ2-7	TRBD1	CASSPGDRTYEQYF	TGTGCCAGCAGTCCGGGGGACAGGACCTACGAGCAGTACTTC
many	TRBV6-4	TRBJ2-2	NA	CASSSNHPGELFF	TGTGCCAGCAGTTCAAACCATCCCGGGGAGCTGTTTTTT
NA	TRBV27	TRBJ2-4	NA	CASRDTLAKNIQYF	TGTGCCAGCAGGGACACACTAGCCAAAAACATTCAGTACTTC
once	TRBV30	TRBJ1-2	NA	CAWSVWGRANYGYTF	TGTGCCTGGAGTGTGTGGGGGCGAGCTAACTATGGCTACACCTTC
NA	TRBV5-1	TRBJ2-2	TRBD2	CASSFGLAGSGELFF	TGCGCCAGCAGCTTTGGACTAGCGGGATCCGGGGAGCTGTTTTTT
NA	TRBV9	TRBJ2-7	TRBD2	CASSVGTSGEQYF	TGTGCCAGCAGCGTAGGAACTAGCGGCGAGCAGTACTTC
NA	TRBV13	TRBJ2-7	NA	CASSPFPGSSYEQYF	TGTGCCAGCAGCCCCTTTCCGGGTAGTAGCTACGAGCAGTACTTC
once	TRBV30	TRBJ2-1	TRBD2	CAWSRRSGVMYNEQFF	TGTGCCTGGAGTAGGAGAAGCGGGGTAATGTACAATGAGCAGTTCTTC
NA	TRBV30	TRBJ2-5	NA	CAGHRDEGGKTQYF	TGTGCCGGACACAGGGATGAGGGAGGAAAGACCCAGTACTTC
few	TRBV7-2	TRBJ1-1	NA	CASSLVQGLAFF	TGTGCCAGCAGCTTAGTTCAGGGGTTGGCTTTCTTT
NA	TRBV5-1	TRBJ2-7	TRBD2	CASSLRGAGDEQYF	TGCGCCAGCAGCCTCAGGGGAGCGGGAGACGAGCAGTACTTC
NA	TRBV7-8	TRBJ1-1	NA	CASSLLWAANTEAFF	TGTGCCAGCAGCTTACTTTGGGCAGCTAACACTGAAGCTTTCTTT
NA	TRBV6-5	TRBJ2-3	NA	CASREARGGTQYF	TGTGCCAGCAGAGAGGCCAGGGGAGGTACGCAGTATTTT
once	TRBV15	TRBJ2-3	NA	CATSREGIRRGADTQYF	TGTGCCACCAGCAGAGAAGGTATACGTCGGGGGGCCGATACGCAGTATTTT
NA	TRBV29-1	TRBJ1-1	NA	CSALTGLEAFF	TGCAGCGCCCTGACGGGGCTTGAAGCTTTCTTT
NA	TRBV13	TRBJ2-5	TRBD2	CASSARLAGGFVETQYF	TGTGCCAGCAGCGCGCGACTAGCGGGAGGGTTCGTGGAGACCCAGTACTTC
NA	TRBV18	TRBJ1-2	TRBD1	CASSPQELGRGLGYTF	TGTGCCAGCTCACCCCAGGAACTCGGGAGGGGGCTTGGCTACACCTTC
NA	TRBV28	TRBJ2-7	TRBD2	CASSFQGVGREQYF	TGTGCCAGCAGTTTTCAAGGGGTCGGGAGGGAGCAGTACTTC
NA	TRBV11-2	TRBJ1-4	NA	CASSLLINEKLFF	TGTGCCAGCAGCTTACTCATTAATGAAAAACTGTTTTTT
NA	TRBV19	TRBJ1-5	NA	CASSIDRGNQPQHF	TGTGCCAGTAGTATAGACAGGGGAAACCAGCCCCAGCATTTT
NA	TRBV7-6	TRBJ2-2	NA	CASSLPGGPGSGELFF	TGTGCCAGCAGCTTACCCGGGGGACCAGGTTCCGGGGAGCTGTTTTTT
NA	TRBV5-4	TRBJ1-2	NA	CASSPSSGNYGYTF	TGTGCCAGCAGCCCCAGCTCAGGGAACTATGGCTACACCTTC
NA	TRBV4-2	TRBJ1-1	NA	CASSPLGGQAVTEAFF	TGTGCCAGCAGCCCTCTAGGGGGACAAGCAGTCACTGAAGCTTTCTTT
NA	TRBV27	TRBJ1-2	NA	CASSSTGTLDSYTF	TGTGCCAGCAGTTCAACCGGGACACTCGACAGCTACACCTTC
NA	TRBV2	TRBJ2-2	NA	CASNFGGVGEPFF	TGTGCCAGCAATTTCGGGGGCGTGGGGGAGCCGTTTTTT
NA	TRBV2	TRBJ1-4	TRBD1	CASSGDSYNEKLFF	TGTGCCAGCAGTGGGGACAGTTATAATGAAAAACTGTTTTTT